This passage covers 3 T cell receptor beta chains from one sample sequenced in a study of Ad26.COV2.S vaccination and SARS-CoV-2 variants. Profiling relied on immunoSEQ multiplex PCR, and the TCRdb table lists in-frame clones only, not all of them. Of hundreds of thousands of clones in the sample, around 88% are singletons; the top ten hold around 10%. Stated treatment: some 19 received Ad26.COV2.S at low or high dose, single or two shots; five or six received placebo; per-sample allocation not given. Samples were taken on day 63 after the first vaccine or placebo injection. The sample consisted of peripheral blood, taken in a trial of Ad26.COV2.S vaccine versus placebo. The receptors derive from a person aged 18-65 years who received the Ad26.COV2.S COVID-19 vaccine or a placebo.

The V gene is TRBV28, the J gene TRBJ2-1; D ambiguous. The CDR3 runs 12 residues. V lost 3 bases and J lost 8, with 8 bases in between. CDR1 and CDR2 (germline): MDHEN, SYDVKM. The CDR3 nucleotides read TGTGCCAGCAGTTTTCAAAGTGATGAGCAGTTCTTC. As protein: CASSFQSDEQFF.

Written as DNA, the CDR3 is TGTGCCAGCAGTGGGACAGGGGCCCCGCAGTACTTC. Translation gives CASSGTGAPQYF. This chain joins TRBV28 and TRBJ2-7; 10 bases match TRBD1. Germline V CDR1 and CDR2: MDHEN, SYDVKM. Trimming cost V 5 bases and J 9 bases; bases outside gene matches: 4. The CDR3 is made up of 12 amino acids. Filled out from reference TRBV28 and TRBJ2-7, the complete variable domain reads DVKVTQSSRYLVKRTGEKVFLECVQDMDHENMFWYRQDPGLGLRLIYFSYDVKMKEKGDIPEGYSVSREKKERFSLILESASTNQTSMYLCASSGTGAPQYFGPGTRLTVT.

The chain recombines TRBV4-1 with TRBJ2-1, with TRBD2 matching over 13 bases. The ends lost 4 bases at V and 9 bases at J; junction bases unmatched: 15. The germline gives CDR1 MGHRA, CDR2 YSYEKL. The CDR3 has 18 amino acids. This chain's CDR3 is CASSPLLTSGGAPAEQFF. CDR3 DNA sequence: TGCGCCAGCAGCCCTCTTTTAACTAGCGGGGGGGCCCCTGCTGAGCAGTTCTTC.